Listed below are T cell receptor beta chains from one sample, sequenced in a study of blood T cell repertoires in COVID-19. Produced via immunoSEQ multiplex PCR; TCRdb's table is partial and in-frame only. Of over 100,000 clones listed, over 75% were seen once; the top ten hold approximately 7%. Sequencing used peripheral blood. The receptors derive from a woman in her forties or fifties with acute or convalescent COVID-19. Each CDR3 is given with its conserved first and last residue. Fields, in order: CDR3 protein, CDR3 DNA, clone size, D gene, J gene, V gene. The D gene is left open where the match is weak. Not every row has a clone size; where given, it reads once, few, many or a size class.

cdr3_aa: CSVDSQGGNTEAFF
cdr3_nt: TGCAGCGTTGACTCGCAAGGGGGCAACACTGAAGCTTTCTTT
clone_size: .
d_call: TRBD1
j_call: TRBJ1-1
v_call: TRBV29-1

cdr3_aa: CSVERETGDGYTF
cdr3_nt: TGCAGCGTTGAACGTGAGACAGGGGATGGCTACACCTTC
clone_size: few
d_call: TRBD1
j_call: TRBJ1-2
v_call: TRBV29-1

cdr3_aa: CASSGHGQANRARGQAFF
cdr3_nt: TGTGCCAGCAGTGGTCACGGACAGGCCAATAGGGCTAGGGGGCAAGCTTTCTTT
clone_size: .
d_call: TRBD1
j_call: TRBJ1-1
v_call: TRBV6-1

cdr3_aa: CASSSRRGALISTDTQYF
cdr3_nt: TGTGCCAGCAGCTCCCGGCGGGGGGCTCTTATAAGCACAGATACGCAGTATTTT
clone_size: .
d_call: TRBD2
j_call: TRBJ2-3
v_call: TRBV9

cdr3_aa: CASRGQPTNYGYTF
cdr3_nt: TGTGCCAGCAGGGGACAGCCGACTAACTATGGCTACACCTTC
clone_size: .
d_call: TRBD1
j_call: TRBJ1-2
v_call: TRBV2

cdr3_aa: CASSDGRGTRNEKLFF
cdr3_nt: TGTGCCAGCAGTGATGGGAGGGGCACGCGAAATGAAAAACTGTTTTTT
clone_size: .
d_call: .
j_call: TRBJ1-4
v_call: TRBV25-1

cdr3_aa: CASIRDRGGYTF
cdr3_nt: TGTGCCAGCATCAGGGACAGGGGCGGCTACACCTTC
clone_size: .
d_call: TRBD1
j_call: TRBJ1-2
v_call: TRBV5-4

cdr3_aa: CASRTGGDEKLFF
cdr3_nt: TGTGCCAGTCGGACAGGGGGCGATGAAAAACTGTTTTTT
clone_size: .
d_call: TRBD1
j_call: TRBJ1-4
v_call: TRBV18

cdr3_aa: CASSVSTGQGNTIYF
cdr3_nt: TGTGCCAGCAGCGTATCGACAGGGCAAGGAAACACCATATATTTT
clone_size: .
d_call: TRBD1
j_call: TRBJ1-3
v_call: TRBV9

cdr3_aa: CASSLESDRDGNTIYF
cdr3_nt: TGTGCCAGCAGCTTAGAGTCGGACAGGGATGGAAACACCATATATTTT
clone_size: .
d_call: TRBD1
j_call: TRBJ1-3
v_call: TRBV7-2

cdr3_aa: CGGTSGETQYF
cdr3_nt: TGCGGGGGGACTAGCGGAGAGACCCAGTACTTC
clone_size: few
d_call: TRBD2
j_call: TRBJ2-5
v_call: TRBV20-1

cdr3_aa: CASTTLSGSSYGYTF
cdr3_nt: TGTGCCAGCACCACCCTTTCAGGGTCGTCCTATGGCTACACCTTC
clone_size: .
d_call: .
j_call: TRBJ1-2
v_call: TRBV6-5

cdr3_aa: CASSGGGYPDTQYF
cdr3_nt: TGTGCCAGCAGCGGGGGAGGTTACCCAGATACGCAGTATTTT
clone_size: .
d_call: .
j_call: TRBJ2-3
v_call: TRBV9

cdr3_aa: CASSQDQEQPQHF
cdr3_nt: TGTGCCAGCAGCCAAGACCAGGAACAGCCCCAGCATTTT
clone_size: .
d_call: .
j_call: TRBJ1-5
v_call: TRBV3-1/TRBV3-2

cdr3_aa: CASGLGGFGTEAFF
cdr3_nt: TGTGCTAGTGGTTTGGGAGGGTTTGGCACTGAAGCTTTCTTT
clone_size: .
d_call: .
j_call: TRBJ1-1
v_call: TRBV12-5

cdr3_aa: CASSLGLGGQYF
cdr3_nt: TGTGCCAGCAGCTTGGGTCTAGGAGGGCAGTACTTC
clone_size: .
d_call: .
j_call: TRBJ2-7
v_call: TRBV5-5

cdr3_aa: CASSPTGSYGYTF
cdr3_nt: TGTGCCAGCAGCCCGACAGGGAGCTATGGCTACACCTTC
clone_size: .
d_call: TRBD1
j_call: TRBJ1-2
v_call: TRBV28

cdr3_aa: CASSRRWTALRPQHF
cdr3_nt: TGTGCCAGCAGTCGACGTTGGACAGCCCTCAGGCCCCAGCATTTT
clone_size: .
d_call: .
j_call: TRBJ1-5
v_call: TRBV28

cdr3_aa: CASSLGQQGPKAFF
cdr3_nt: TGTGCCAGCAGCTTGGGTCAGCAGGGTCCAAAAGCTTTCTTT
clone_size: .
d_call: .
j_call: TRBJ1-1
v_call: TRBV5-6

cdr3_aa: CAWSVLTGVRNTIYF
cdr3_nt: TGTGCCTGGAGTGTACTGACAGGTGTTAGAAACACCATATATTTT
clone_size: .
d_call: .
j_call: TRBJ1-3
v_call: TRBV30

cdr3_aa: CASSTSEYYSNQPQHF
cdr3_nt: TGTGCCAGCAGCACATCGGAGTACTATAGCAATCAGCCCCAGCATTTT
clone_size: once
d_call: .
j_call: TRBJ1-5
v_call: TRBV21-1

cdr3_aa: CASSFWAEEPQHF
cdr3_nt: TGTGCCAGCAGTTTCTGGGCGGAGGAGCCCCAGCATTTT
clone_size: .
d_call: .
j_call: TRBJ1-5
v_call: TRBV12-3/TRBV12-4

cdr3_aa: CASSLDRLKELFF
cdr3_nt: TGTGCCAGCAGCTTAGACAGACTAAAAGAGCTGTTTTTT
clone_size: .
d_call: .
j_call: TRBJ2-2
v_call: TRBV11-2

cdr3_aa: CATSPRQGGTGELFF
cdr3_nt: TGTGCCACCAGCCCACGACAGGGTGGCACCGGGGAGCTGTTTTTT
clone_size: .
d_call: TRBD1
j_call: TRBJ2-2
v_call: TRBV15

cdr3_aa: CATSRDDLNNYGYTF
cdr3_nt: TGTGCCACCAGCAGAGACGACTTAAACAACTATGGCTACACCTTC
clone_size: once
d_call: .
j_call: TRBJ1-2
v_call: TRBV15

cdr3_aa: CASSRALAGTGSSNQPQHF
cdr3_nt: TGTGCCAGCAGCCGAGCTCTTGCCGGGACAGGGAGTAGCAATCAGCCCCAGCATTTT
clone_size: .
d_call: TRBD1
j_call: TRBJ1-5
v_call: TRBV4-2

cdr3_aa: CASSFTSDRVGGAFF
cdr3_nt: TGTGCCAGCAGCTTCACCTCCGACAGGGTTGGGGGGGCTTTCTTT
clone_size: .
d_call: TRBD1
j_call: TRBJ1-1
v_call: TRBV5-5

cdr3_aa: CASSQRTSAAYEQYF
cdr3_nt: TGTGCCAGCAGCCAACGGACTAGCGCTGCCTACGAGCAGTACTTC
clone_size: .
d_call: TRBD2
j_call: TRBJ2-7
v_call: TRBV3-1/TRBV3-2

cdr3_aa: CASSPRQSDSNQPQHF
cdr3_nt: TGTGCCAGCAGTCCAAGACAGTCAGATAGCAATCAGCCCCAGCATTTT
clone_size: once
d_call: .
j_call: TRBJ1-5
v_call: TRBV27

cdr3_aa: CASSLESLTVEQFF
cdr3_nt: TGCGCCAGCAGCTTGGAGAGCCTTACGGTTGAGCAGTTCTTC
clone_size: .
d_call: .
j_call: TRBJ2-1
v_call: TRBV5-1

cdr3_aa: CASSLDGLTDTQYF
cdr3_nt: TGTGCCAGCAGCTTAGACGGACTTACAGATACGCAGTATTTT
clone_size: .
d_call: .
j_call: TRBJ2-3
v_call: TRBV7-3

cdr3_aa: CASSPAGTGLGYTF
cdr3_nt: TGTGCCAGCAGTCCAGCAGGGACAGGGTTAGGCTACACCTTC
clone_size: .
d_call: TRBD1
j_call: TRBJ1-2
v_call: TRBV28

cdr3_aa: CASSYTQGTNEKLFF
cdr3_nt: TGTGCCAGCAGTTACACCCAGGGAACTAATGAAAAACTGTTTTTT
clone_size: .
d_call: .
j_call: TRBJ1-4
v_call: TRBV6-5

cdr3_aa: CASSPGQDYGYTF
cdr3_nt: TGTGCCAGCAGCCCAGGACAGGACTATGGCTACACCTTC
clone_size: .
d_call: TRBD1
j_call: TRBJ1-2
v_call: TRBV3-1/TRBV3-2

cdr3_aa: CATSTGTGSTEAFF
cdr3_nt: TGTGCCACCAGCACCGGGACAGGGAGCACTGAAGCTTTCTTT
clone_size: .
d_call: TRBD1
j_call: TRBJ1-1
v_call: TRBV15

cdr3_aa: CASSSRDEQFF
cdr3_nt: TGCGCCAGCAGCTCGAGAGATGAGCAGTTCTTC
clone_size: .
d_call: .
j_call: TRBJ2-1
v_call: TRBV5-1

cdr3_aa: CASRGGQSYGYTF
cdr3_nt: TGTGCCAGCAGGGGCGGACAGTCCTATGGCTACACCTTC
clone_size: .
d_call: .
j_call: TRBJ1-2
v_call: TRBV3-1/TRBV3-2

cdr3_aa: CASRDFSIDGTTNEKLFF
cdr3_nt: TGTGCCAGCAGGGACTTCTCGATTGATGGAACAACTAATGAAAAACTGTTTTTT
clone_size: .
d_call: .
j_call: TRBJ1-4
v_call: TRBV2

cdr3_aa: CASSSLGQGNSPLHF
cdr3_nt: TGCGCCAGCAGCTCTCTGGGACAGGGGAATTCACCCCTCCACTTT
clone_size: .
d_call: TRBD1
j_call: TRBJ1-6
v_call: TRBV5-1

cdr3_aa: CASSLARGRTEAFF
cdr3_nt: TGTGCCAGCAGTTTGGCCAGGGGGCGAACTGAAGCTTTCTTT
clone_size: .
d_call: TRBD1
j_call: TRBJ1-1
v_call: TRBV27

cdr3_aa: CATLNRAGANVLTF
cdr3_nt: TGTGCCACCTTGAACAGAGCTGGGGCCAACGTCCTGACTTTC
clone_size: once
d_call: .
j_call: TRBJ2-6
v_call: TRBV19

cdr3_aa: CASSLRGQANTGELFF
cdr3_nt: TGCGCCAGCAGCTTGAGAGGGCAGGCAAACACCGGGGAGCTGTTTTTT
clone_size: .
d_call: .
j_call: TRBJ2-2
v_call: TRBV5-1

cdr3_aa: CASSPTGPLYGYTF
cdr3_nt: TGCGCCAGCAGCCCGACAGGGCCTCTCTATGGCTACACCTTC
clone_size: few
d_call: TRBD1
j_call: TRBJ1-2
v_call: TRBV5-1

cdr3_aa: CASSTWSANEKLFF
cdr3_nt: TGTGCCAGTAGTACGTGGTCAGCTAATGAAAAACTGTTTTTT
clone_size: .
d_call: .
j_call: TRBJ1-4
v_call: TRBV19

cdr3_aa: CASSAGAGLQGGDEAFF
cdr3_nt: TGCGCCAGCAGTGCAGGCGCCGGACTACAGGGAGGGGATGAAGCTTTCTTT
clone_size: .
d_call: .
j_call: TRBJ1-1
v_call: TRBV10-1

cdr3_aa: CASSTKYLNTEAFF
cdr3_nt: TGTGCCAGCAGTACCAAGTACTTGAACACTGAAGCTTTCTTT
clone_size: .
d_call: .
j_call: TRBJ1-1
v_call: TRBV27

cdr3_aa: CASRGSVMNTEAFF
cdr3_nt: TGTGCCAGCAGGGGGAGCGTAATGAACACTGAAGCTTTCTTT
clone_size: .
d_call: .
j_call: TRBJ1-1
v_call: TRBV6-5

cdr3_aa: CASSSTGASYEQYF
cdr3_nt: TGTGCCAGTAGTTCGACAGGGGCCTCCTACGAGCAGTACTTC
clone_size: .
d_call: TRBD1
j_call: TRBJ2-7
v_call: TRBV19

cdr3_aa: CATSDLGGSDNEQFF
cdr3_nt: TGTGCCACCAGTGATTTAGGAGGGTCTGACAATGAGCAGTTCTTC
clone_size: .
d_call: .
j_call: TRBJ2-1
v_call: TRBV24-1